These 17 T cell receptor beta chains originate from one sample sequenced in a study of blood T cells in healthy people across ages. The use of a sample-barcoded 5' primer and a J-beta primer mix characterized a second PCR of about 6 to 11 cycles. In TCRdb, the 5' RACE reads were re-called with MiXCR into one record per CDR3 protein. The sample contains about 670,000 distinct CDR3 sequences, around 38% of which appear only once. The sequencing input was blood. These receptors came from a man older than 75 in good health.

This clonotype was observed a few times. V and J are TRBV6-2 or TRBV6-3 and TRBJ1-1, with D hard to call. Germline V gene lookup returns CDR1 MNHEY and CDR2 SVGEGT. This CDR3 spans 13 amino acids. V was clipped by 6 bases and J by 0 bases, with 8 bases between them. CDR3 sequence (DNA): TGTGCCAGCAGAGGGTACTTGAACACTGAAGCTTTCTTT. It translates to CASRGYLNTEAFF.

The chain joins TRBV7-2 to TRBJ2-3; D is uncertain. The germline V and J ends were trimmed by 1 base and 2 bases, with 13 bases remaining between them. CDR3 length: 16 residues. Germline lookup yields CDR1 SGHTA and CDR2 FQGNSA. The CDR3 here is CASSLEIGRFTDTQYF. DNA for the CDR3: TGTGCCAGCAGCTTAGAGATCGGACGGTTCACAGATACGCAGTATTTT.

The chain employs TRBV7-6 and TRBJ1-1, with no clear D. V shed 4 bases and J shed 6 bases, with 18 bases lying between them. The CDR3 length is 15 residues. Germline CDR1 and CDR2: SGHVS and FNYEAQ. CDR3 sequence: CASSSPGGNSAEAFF. Here the CDR3 DNA reads TGTGCCAGCAGCTCACCTGGTGGCAACTCCGCTGAAGCTTTCTTT. The whole variable domain, remainder taken from reference TRBV7-6 and TRBJ1-1, is GAGVSQSPRYKVTKRGQDVALRCDPISGHVSLYWYRQALGQGPEFLTYFNYEAQQDKSGLPNDRFSAERPEGSISTLTIQRTEQRDSAMYRCASSSPGGNSAEAFFGQGTRLTVV.

Here the CDR3 reads CSAGVGETQYF. As DNA, the CDR3 is TGCAGTGCTGGAGTAGGGGAGACCCAGTACTTC. The V call is TRBV20-1, the J call TRBJ2-5, with D unresolved. The CDR3 length is 11 residues. Germline V gene lookup returns CDR1 DFQATT and CDR2 SNEGSKA (reference sequence). Trimming stripped 5 bases from V and 5 bases from J, with 9 bases between.

The rearrangement links TRBV14 to TRBJ2-1; D is tentatively TRBD1 or TRBD2 (5 bases each). Deletions cut 1 base from V and 4 bases from J, with 8 bases between. Germline CDR1 reads SGHDN; CDR2 reads FVKESK. The CDR3 is 14 residues long. Here the CDR3 DNA reads TGTGCCAGCAGCCAAGTGGGACCATACAATGAGCAGTTCTTC. Amino acid sequence: CASSQVGPYNEQFF.

With respect to this clonotype: The junction departs from germline at one end; a sequencing error may be responsible. J is TRBJ2-5 and V is TRBV28, with TRBD2 identical over 14 bases. The germline V gene has CDR1 MDHEN and CDR2 SYDVKM. The length of the CDR3 is 16 residues. CDR3 region: CARSLQGLAGAGEQYF. CDR3 in DNA: TGTGCCAGAAGTTTACAGGGACTAGCGGGAGCCGGGGAGCAGTACTTC.

The V call is TRBV10-1, the J call TRBJ2-5; 9 bases line up with TRBD1. The end of the DNA is better explained by TRBJ2-7, so the J call may be wrong. This CDR3 region has 17 residues. The V gene's germline CDR1 is WNHNN and CDR2 SYGVQD (reference sequence). Here the CDR3 reads CASSDSGTGLFRDEQYF. Written as DNA, the CDR3 is TGCGCCAGCAGTGATTCCGGGACAGGGTTATTTCGTGACGAGCAGTACTTC.

The chain has TRBV5-1 and TRBJ2-7; D not resolved. Germline CDR1 and CDR2: SGHRS and YFSETQ. The CDR3 spans 13 residues. V was trimmed by 3 bases and J by 0 bases, leaving 7 bases between them. The CDR3 DNA follows: TGCGCCAGCAGCTGGGCCAGCTCCTACGAGCAGTACTTC. This translates into CASSWASSYEQYF.

This clonotype occurred a few times. J is TRBJ2-7 and V is TRBV6-2 or TRBV6-3, with TRBD2 matching 9 bases. CDR1 is MNHEY, CDR2 SVGEGT, per germline. J was trimmed by 3 bases and V by 5 bases; bases with no gene match: 8. There are 15 residues in the CDR3. The CDR3 coding sequence is TGTGCCAGCAGTAGTTTAGCGGGAGCCTTCTACGAGCAGTACTTC. This translates into CASSSLAGAFYEQYF.

This chain connects TRBV12-3 or TRBV12-4 to TRBJ2-4; possibly TRBD1 for D (6 bases). The J call is doubtful: the DNA matches TRBJ2-5 better. This CDR3 has 21 amino acids. In nucleotides, the CDR3 is TGTGCCAGCAGTTTAAGCCCTCCACGGCCCGGCAGGGGATTTTACCAAGAGACCCAGTACTTC. Amino acid sequence: CASSLSPPRPGRGFYQETQYF.

The chain recombines TRBV5-1 with TRBJ2-7; possible D gene TRBD2, 5 bases. Germline V gives CDR1 SGHRS, CDR2 YFSETQ. Trimming took 2 bases from V and 1 from J, leaving 22 bases between them. The CDR3 loop spans 18 amino acids. As DNA, the CDR3 is TGCGCCAGCAGCTTCGGGCTATCCTGGGTCGGGGTGTCCTACGAGCAGTACTTC. As protein: CASSFGLSWVGVSYEQYF.

V gene TRBV7-2 combines with J gene TRBJ1-5, with D possibly TRBD1 on 5 matching bases. V lost 5 bases, J lost 7 bases, and 9 bases lay in between. The V gene's germline CDR1 is SGHTA and CDR2 FQGNSA. The CDR3 extends over 12 amino acids. CDR3 loop: CASSTAGQPQHF. The CDR3 DNA reads as TGTGCCAGCAGCACGGCAGGGCAGCCCCAGCATTTT.

V is TRBV7-2 and J is TRBJ2-1, with 10 bases aligning to TRBD1. The CDR3 runs 15 residues. Germline V CDR1 and CDR2: SGHTA, FQGNSA. V trimming: 5 bases; J trimming: 6 bases; junction bases outside the gene matches: 7. The CDR3 DNA is TGTGCCAGCAGCCGGGGACAGGGGTTGGGCAATGAGCAGTTCTTC. It yields the protein CASSRGQGLGNEQFF.

V usage is TRBV29-1 and J usage is TRBJ1-1; no reliable D call. The germline V gene encodes CDR1 SQVTM and CDR2 ANQGSEA. The CDR3 runs 11 residues. V was trimmed by 7 bases and J by 6 bases, leaving 12 bases between them. CDR3 bases: TGCAGCGGAGTTGAAGTTGCTGAAGCTTTCTTT. It encodes CSGVEVAEAFF.

A word on this clonotype: One junction end does not reproduce the germline sequence, and a read error may be involved. The chain couples TRBV7-9 to TRBJ2-7; either TRBD1 or TRBD2 may fit D (5 bases each). The CDR3 is 14 amino acids. The germline V gene has CDR1 SEHNR and CDR2 FQNEAQ (reference sequence). The CDR3 DNA is TGTGCCAGCAGCGTAGCAGGGCGGGCCTACGAGCAGTACTTC. Translating it yields CASSVAGRAYEQYF.

J is TRBJ1-5 and V is TRBV6-5; D uncertain. Germline CDR1 MNHEY, CDR2 SVGAGI. The CDR3 covers 10 residues. V was trimmed by 10 bases and J by 6 bases, leaving 7 bases between them. The CDR3 sequence: CATQPQPQHF. The CDR3 nucleotides are TGTGCCACCCAACCTCAGCCCCAGCATTTT.

CDR3 DNA: TGTGCCAGCAGTTATAGGGGGCAGGTCTACGAGCAGTACTTC. Translation: CASSYRGQVYEQYF. The chain carries TRBV12-3 or TRBV12-4 and TRBJ2-7; 7 bases are a match to TRBD1. The J segment lost 3 bases and the V segment lost 4 bases, leaving 6 bases of the junction unmatched. There are 14 residues in the CDR3.